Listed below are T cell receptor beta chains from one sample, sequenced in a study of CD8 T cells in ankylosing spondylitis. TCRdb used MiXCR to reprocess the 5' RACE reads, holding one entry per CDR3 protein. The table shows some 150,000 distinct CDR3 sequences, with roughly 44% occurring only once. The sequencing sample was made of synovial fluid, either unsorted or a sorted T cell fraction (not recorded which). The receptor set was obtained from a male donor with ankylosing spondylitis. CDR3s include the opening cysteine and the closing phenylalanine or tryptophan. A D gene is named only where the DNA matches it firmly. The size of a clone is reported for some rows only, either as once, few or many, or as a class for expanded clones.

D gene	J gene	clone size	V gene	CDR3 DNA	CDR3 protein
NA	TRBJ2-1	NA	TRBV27	TGTGCCAGCAGTCCCGATCCGGGCTACAATGAGCAGTTCTTC	CASSPDPGYNEQFF
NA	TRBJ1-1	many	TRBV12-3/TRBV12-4	TGTGCCAGCAGTTCCGGGTTTGGTGGGTGGGAAGCTTTCTTT	CASSSGFGGWEAFF
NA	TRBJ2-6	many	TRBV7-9	TGTGCCAGCAGCTTAGCGAGGGGTAATTCTGGGGCCAACGTCCTGACTTTC	CASSLARGNSGANVLTF
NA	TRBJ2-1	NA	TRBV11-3	TGTGCCAGCAGCAAAACAACCTACAATGAGCAGTTCTTC	CASSKTTYNEQFF
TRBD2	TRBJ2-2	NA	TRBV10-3	TGTGCCATCACGGTGACTAGCGGGAGGGCCGCCGGGGAGCTGTTTTTT	CAITVTSGRAAGELFF
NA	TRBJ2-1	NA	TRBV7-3	TGTGCCAGCAGCTTGGGCACTAGTTACTACAATGAGCAGTTCTTC	CASSLGTSYYNEQFF
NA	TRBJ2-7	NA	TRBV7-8	TGTGCCAGCAGCTTTTTAACCGGGAGCTCCTACGAGCAGTACTTC	CASSFLTGSSYEQYF
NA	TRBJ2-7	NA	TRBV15	TGTGCCACCAGCAGAGTTGAGGGGGGGCCGGCCTACGAGCAGTACTTC	CATSRVEGGPAYEQYF
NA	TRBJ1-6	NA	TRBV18	TGTGCCAGCTCACAGCTCGGGGGAGGTAATTCACCCCTCCACTTT	CASSQLGGGNSPLHF
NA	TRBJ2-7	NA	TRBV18	TGTGCCAGCTCACCGTGGCCCACCGAGCAGTACTTC	CASSPWPTEQYF
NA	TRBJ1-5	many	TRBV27	TGTGCCAGTACAAGCGCAGGGGGCAATCAGCCCCAGCATTTT	CASTSAGGNQPQHF
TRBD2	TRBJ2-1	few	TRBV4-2	TGTGCCAGCAGCCTAGGAGTGGGGGGGAACTACAATGAGCAGTTCTTC	CASSLGVGGNYNEQFF
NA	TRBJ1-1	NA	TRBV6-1	TGTGCCAGCAGTGAAAGGTCAGAAGGGCCCACTGAAGCTTTCTTT	CASSERSEGPTEAFF
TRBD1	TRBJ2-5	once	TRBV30	TGTGCCTGGAGTAAGGCCCCGGGCAGGGGGTGTGAAGAGACCCAGTACTTC	CAWSKAPGRGCEETQYF
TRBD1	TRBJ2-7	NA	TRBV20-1	TGCAGTGCTAGAGGGGACAGAGAGTACGAGCAGTACTTC	CSARGDREYEQYF
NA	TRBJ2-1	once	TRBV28	TGTGCCAGCAGTTTTCCCCTGCGGGTCCCCCCGCTCGGTGAGCAGTTCTTC	CASSFPLRVPPLGEQFF
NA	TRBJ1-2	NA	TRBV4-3	TGCGCCAGCAGCCAAGATCCTCCGGGGGCGAAAGGCTACACCTTC	CASSQDPPGAKGYTF
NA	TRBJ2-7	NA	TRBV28	TGTGCCAGCAGTTTCCCCGGTTCCACCTACGAGCAGTACTTC	CASSFPGSTYEQYF
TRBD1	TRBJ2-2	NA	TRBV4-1	TGCGCCAGCAGCCATCCGGGGACAGGGAAAACCGGGGAGCTGTTTTTT	CASSHPGTGKTGELFF
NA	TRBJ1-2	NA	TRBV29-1	TGCAGCGTTGCCAGATATTACTATGGCTACACCTTC	CSVARYYYGYTF
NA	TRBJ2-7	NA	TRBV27	TGTGCCAGCAGTTTATTACAGCGCCCAGCAAGATACGAGCAGTACTTC	CASSLLQRPARYEQYF
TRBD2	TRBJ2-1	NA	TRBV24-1	TGTGCCACCAGTGATCCAAGACTAGCGGGCTACCCCAATGAGCAGTTCTTC	CATSDPRLAGYPNEQFF
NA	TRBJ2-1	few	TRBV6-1	TGTGCCAGCAGCGTCCAGGAGTACAATGAGCAGTTCTTC	CASSVQEYNEQFF
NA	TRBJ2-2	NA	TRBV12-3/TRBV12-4	TGTGCCAGCACCACCAGTTGGGGGGTGGGCGGGGAGCTGTTTTTT	CASTTSWGVGGELFF
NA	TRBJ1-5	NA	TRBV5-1	TGCGCCAGCAGCCTTGGACAGACTAGCAATCAGCCCCAGCATTTT	CASSLGQTSNQPQHF
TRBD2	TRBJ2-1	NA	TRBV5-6	TGTGCCAGCAGCCCTTTGGCGGGAGTTATGCCCGATGAGCAGTTCTTC	CASSPLAGVMPDEQFF
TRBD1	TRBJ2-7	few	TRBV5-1	TGCGCCAGCGGTCCGGGACAGGGTGTTTGGGAGCAGTACTTC	CASGPGQGVWEQYF
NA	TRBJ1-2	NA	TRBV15	TGTGCCACCAGCAGAGATCCACCACAGGGTCAAGCTAACTATGGCTACACCTTC	CATSRDPPQGQANYGYTF
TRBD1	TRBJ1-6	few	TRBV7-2	TGTGCCAGCAGCTTAGTCGACAGGGGGTATTATTCACCCCTCCACTTT	CASSLVDRGYYSPLHF
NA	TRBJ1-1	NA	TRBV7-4	TGTGCCAGCAGCTTATCCGGGAAGGACAACACTGAAGCTTTCTTT	CASSLSGKDNTEAFF
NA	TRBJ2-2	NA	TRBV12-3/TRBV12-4	TGTGCCAGCAGTCCGGGAGCGAACACCGGGGAGCTGTTTTTT	CASSPGANTGELFF
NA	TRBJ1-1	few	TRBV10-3	TGTGCCATCAGTGAGTCAGGGGCGCCGGGCACTGAAGCTTTCTTT	CAISESGAPGTEAFF
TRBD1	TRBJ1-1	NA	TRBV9	TGTGCCAGCAGCGAGGGGACAGGGGACACTGAAGCTTTCTTT	CASSEGTGDTEAFF